This TCR beta chain was retrieved from a study of a mutant IDH1 vaccine in newly diagnosed glioma. Time point meaning: week 23, last vaccination. Doses comprised 300 ug of mutant IDH1 20-mer peptide each, plus topical imiquimod. As concerns this clone: What it recognizes is unknown.

Only in-frame clones appear in the TCRdb table, and some are missing; sequencing was by immunoSEQ multiplex PCR. The data contain tens of thousands of clones, more than 70% of them singletons. Sequenced here: PBMCs, sampled from a glioma patient whose treatment included an IDH1 peptide vaccine. The clonotype originates from a woman aged 50 to 60 with glioma.

CDR3: CASSAGGSNEQYF. CDR3 bases: TGTGCCAGTAGCGCGGGAGGGAGCAACGAGCAGTACTTC. The chain recombines TRBV19 with TRBJ2-7; the match to TRBD2 covers 9 bases. Germline V gene sequence: CDR1 LNHDA, CDR2 SQIVND (reference sequence). CDR3 length: 13 residues. J gave up 5 bases and V 6 bases, and 5 bases lay outside the gene matches.